This is a list of T cell receptor beta chains from one sample in a study of human T cells and chemical hapten exposure. MiXCR, applied by TCRdb to the RACE reads, yields one record per CDR3 protein. The sample lists more than 70,000 distinct CDR3 sequences, 11% occurring once. This specimen was whole blood, taken in connection with sensitization to the hapten diphenylcyclopropenone (DPC). All receptors come from a man aged 18 to 29 with alopecia areata. Some clones in this sample may be carry-over from other donors' samples. Each CDR3 is given with its conserved first and last residue. The order of the fields is CDR3 protein, J gene, CDR3 length, V gene.

CDR3aa: CASSQDRVTGELFF
j_gene: TRBJ2-2
len: 14
v_gene: TRBV25-1

CDR3aa: CASSYHRGTGELFF
j_gene: TRBJ2-2
len: 14
v_gene: TRBV6-6

CDR3aa: CASSPLGGPGINEKLFF
j_gene: TRBJ1-4
len: 17
v_gene: TRBV7-6

CDR3aa: CAISEQGRNSPLHF
j_gene: TRBJ1-6
len: 14
v_gene: TRBV10-3

CDR3aa: CSVQTSGGETQYF
j_gene: TRBJ2-5
len: 13
v_gene: TRBV20-1

CDR3aa: CASKAGQGYGYTF
j_gene: TRBJ1-2
len: 13
v_gene: TRBV12-3/TRBV12-4

CDR3aa: CASSSLDRPFGF
j_gene: TRBJ1-2
len: 12
v_gene: TRBV7-9

CDR3aa: CASSFTGDGYTF
j_gene: TRBJ1-2
len: 12
v_gene: TRBV27

CDR3aa: CARVTGFLYGYTF
j_gene: TRBJ1-2
len: 13
v_gene: TRBV2

CDR3aa: CATRDFTDTQYF
j_gene: TRBJ2-3
len: 12
v_gene: TRBV24-1

CDR3aa: CASGKPGQRPRTQYF
j_gene: TRBJ2-3
len: 15
v_gene: TRBV11-2

CDR3aa: CASSSHLGYTF
j_gene: TRBJ1-2
len: 11
v_gene: TRBV25-1

CDR3aa: CASSVQGANSGNTIYF
j_gene: TRBJ1-3
len: 16
v_gene: TRBV9

CDR3aa: CASSLEALSGANVLTF
j_gene: TRBJ2-6
len: 16
v_gene: TRBV7-2

CDR3aa: CASTQGMRSSGNTIYF
j_gene: TRBJ1-3
len: 16
v_gene: TRBV11-2

CDR3aa: CASSDWTNLYF
j_gene: TRBJ2-7
len: 11
v_gene: TRBV10-1

CDR3aa: CASSAAGLRVRETQYF
j_gene: TRBJ2-5
len: 16
v_gene: TRBV19

CDR3aa: CSGEKNTEAFF
j_gene: TRBJ1-1
len: 11
v_gene: TRBV29-1

CDR3aa: CASTPWGALDQPQHF
j_gene: TRBJ1-5
len: 15
v_gene: TRBV2

CDR3aa: CASSRGNTIYF
j_gene: TRBJ1-3
len: 11
v_gene: TRBV7-6

CDR3aa: CASSEPPSGSNTGELFF
j_gene: TRBJ2-2
len: 17
v_gene: TRBV7-9

CDR3aa: CSVPENTEAFF
j_gene: TRBJ1-1
len: 11
v_gene: TRBV29-1

CDR3aa: CASSEYRSYGYTF
j_gene: TRBJ1-2
len: 13
v_gene: TRBV28

CDR3aa: CASTMLIGEYNEQFF
j_gene: TRBJ2-1
len: 15
v_gene: TRBV10-2

CDR3aa: CASSLSQRTPEAFF
j_gene: TRBJ1-1
len: 14
v_gene: TRBV7-3

CDR3aa: CASSQDWGSWNTEAFF
j_gene: TRBJ1-1
len: 16
v_gene: TRBV4-3

CDR3aa: CASSGPGQGYQPQHF
j_gene: TRBJ1-5
len: 15
v_gene: TRBV10-2

CDR3aa: CASSPGPLYSNQPQHF
j_gene: TRBJ1-5
len: 16
v_gene: TRBV12-3/TRBV12-4

CDR3aa: CASSHLIRGYEQYF
j_gene: TRBJ2-7
len: 14
v_gene: TRBV4-2

CDR3aa: CASSSHGGNTIYF
j_gene: TRBJ1-3
len: 13
v_gene: TRBV12-3/TRBV12-4

CDR3aa: CASSLAGASGGLLSNEQFF
j_gene: TRBJ2-1
len: 19
v_gene: TRBV5-8

CDR3aa: CASRTLAGGLIGELFF
j_gene: TRBJ2-2
len: 16
v_gene: TRBV6-1

CDR3aa: CASSLSGSLPTTDTQYF
j_gene: TRBJ2-3
len: 17
v_gene: TRBV12-3/TRBV12-4

CDR3aa: CASSLSSGTRQSQYF
j_gene: TRBJ2-5
len: 15
v_gene: TRBV28

CDR3aa: CASRQASRAGNYEQYF
j_gene: TRBJ2-7
len: 16
v_gene: TRBV27

CDR3aa: CASSHGVEETQYF
j_gene: TRBJ2-5
len: 13
v_gene: TRBV7-7

CDR3aa: CASMLAFVEQFF
j_gene: TRBJ2-1
len: 12
v_gene: TRBV28

CDR3aa: CASSPPWGTAYNEQFF
j_gene: TRBJ2-1
len: 16
v_gene: TRBV18

CDR3aa: CASRGASRGAPLHF
j_gene: TRBJ1-6
len: 14
v_gene: TRBV6-2/TRBV6-3

CDR3aa: CASRDYFLNNEQFF
j_gene: TRBJ2-1
len: 14
v_gene: TRBV12-3/TRBV12-4

CDR3aa: CASSYGEGHAEAFF
j_gene: TRBJ1-1
len: 14
v_gene: TRBV6-5